This T cell receptor beta chain derives from a study of sequential checkpoint blockade in melanoma. Treatment in this sample: randomized to nivolumab then ipilimumab (arm A) or the reverse (arm B). PBMC sorting kept live CD3+CD8+ cells without CD19 or CD56. The method was immunoSEQ multiplex PCR; TCRdb's version includes in-frame clones alone and lacks a portion of them. The sample lists some 32,000 clones, 82% occurring once. This CDR3 has 14 residues. Germline CDR1 SGDLS, CDR2 YYNGEE. V lost 4 bases to trimming and J lost 5 bases, with 13 bases between them. Source: CD8+ T cells sorted from blood (inferred from file names), taken from a patient given nivolumab and ipilimumab in sequence. V usage is TRBV9 and J usage is TRBJ2-4; possible D gene TRBD1, 5 bases. This receptor was identified in a human donor with melanoma. CDR3 nucleotides: TGTGCCAGCAGCTATAGGGGCGGAGAAAACATTCAGTACTTC. It specifies CASSYRGGENIQYF.